This T cell receptor (beta chain) was identified in a study of resident and recirculating memory T cells in vitiligo. Study-level results: Vitiligo lesions lacked a unique dominant clone, and clonality varied.

For this clone: Its antigen is still unknown.

The CDR3 consists of 15 residues. The V gene lost 4 bases and the J gene lost 0 bases, with 13 bases spanning the gap. Looked up from germline, CDR1 is SGHRS and CDR2 is YFSETQ. Profiling relied on immunoSEQ multiplex PCR, and the TCRdb table lists in-frame clones only, not all of them. Among tens of thousands of clones listed, approximately 93% were seen once. Sequenced sample: blood. This rearrangement joins TRBV5-1 to TRBJ1-1; D gene unclear. The origin of this receptor is a male donor with vitiligo. CDR3 in DNA: TGCGCCAGCAGCCTTGGAAGAGGAATGAACACTGAAGCTTTCTTT. Translation gives CASSLGRGMNTEAFF. Based on the CDR3 plus reference TRBV5-1 and TRBJ1-1, the full variable domain is KAGVTQTPRYLIKTRGQQVTLSCSPISGHRSVSWYQQTPGQGLQFLFEYFSETQRNKGNFPGRFSGRQFSNSRSEMNVSTLELGDSALYLCASSLGRGMNTEAFFGQGTRLTVV.